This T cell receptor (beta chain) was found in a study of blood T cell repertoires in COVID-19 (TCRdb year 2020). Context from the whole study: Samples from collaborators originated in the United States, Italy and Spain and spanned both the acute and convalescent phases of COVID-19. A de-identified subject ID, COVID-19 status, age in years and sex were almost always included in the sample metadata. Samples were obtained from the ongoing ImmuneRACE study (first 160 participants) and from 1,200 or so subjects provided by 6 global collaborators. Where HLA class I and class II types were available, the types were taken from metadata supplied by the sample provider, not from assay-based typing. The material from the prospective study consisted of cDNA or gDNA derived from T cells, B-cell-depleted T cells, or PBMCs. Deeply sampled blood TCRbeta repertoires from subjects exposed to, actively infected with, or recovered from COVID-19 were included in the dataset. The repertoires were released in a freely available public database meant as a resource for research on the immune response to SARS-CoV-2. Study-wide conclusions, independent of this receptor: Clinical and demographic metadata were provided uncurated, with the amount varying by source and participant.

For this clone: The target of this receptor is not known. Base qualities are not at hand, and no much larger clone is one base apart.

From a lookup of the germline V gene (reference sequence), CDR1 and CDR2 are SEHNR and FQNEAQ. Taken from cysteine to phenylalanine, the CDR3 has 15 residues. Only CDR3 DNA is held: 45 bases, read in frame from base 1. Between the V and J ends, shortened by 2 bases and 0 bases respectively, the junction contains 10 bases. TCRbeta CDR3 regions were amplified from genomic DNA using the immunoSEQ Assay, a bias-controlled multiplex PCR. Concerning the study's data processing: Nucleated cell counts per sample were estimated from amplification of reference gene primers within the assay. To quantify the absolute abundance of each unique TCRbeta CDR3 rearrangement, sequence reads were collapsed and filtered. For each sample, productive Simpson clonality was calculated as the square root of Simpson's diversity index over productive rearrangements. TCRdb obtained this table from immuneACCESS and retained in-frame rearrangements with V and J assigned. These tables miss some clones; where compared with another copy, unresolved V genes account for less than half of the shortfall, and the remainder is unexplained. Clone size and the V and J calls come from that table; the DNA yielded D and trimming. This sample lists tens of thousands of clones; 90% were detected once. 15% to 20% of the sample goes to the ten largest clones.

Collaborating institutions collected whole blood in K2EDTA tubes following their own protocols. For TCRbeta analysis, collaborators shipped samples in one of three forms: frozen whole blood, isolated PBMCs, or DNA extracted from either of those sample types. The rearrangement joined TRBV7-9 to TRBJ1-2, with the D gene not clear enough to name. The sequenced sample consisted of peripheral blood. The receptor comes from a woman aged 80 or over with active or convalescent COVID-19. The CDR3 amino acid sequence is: CASSLSLRPNYGYTF. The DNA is TGTGCCAGCAGCTTATCACTCAGGCCTAACTATGGCTACACCTTC.